This TCR beta chain was identified during a study of OX40 agonist ivuxolimab in advanced cancers. Trimming removed 5 bases from V and 3 bases from J, with 20 bases in between. This CDR3 spans 15 amino acids. Germline lookup yields CDR1 SQVTM and CDR2 ANQGSEA. TCRdb keeps only in-frame clones here, not all; method: immunoSEQ multiplex PCR. Of approximately 44,000 clones listed, around 80% are singletons. Sequenced material: CD4+ or CD8+ T cells sorted from blood, taken in a trial of the OX40 agonist ivuxolimab. This TCR was recovered from an adult with an advanced solid tumor such as melanoma, head and neck, liver or kidney cancer. The V gene is TRBV29-1, the J gene TRBJ2-7; D possibly corresponds to TRBD1 (8 bases). Here the CDR3 DNA reads TGCAGCGTTAGGCCGGCAGGGGGCGGGGGCTACGAGCAGTACTTC. Protein sequence: CSVRPAGGGGYEQYF.